This is a list of T cell receptor beta chains from one sample in a study of blood T cell repertoires in COVID-19. The protocol was immunoSEQ multiplex PCR, while the TCRdb copy is restricted to in-frame clones and leaves out a portion. The sample comprises fewer than 300,000 clones, 75% to 95% of which are singletons, and 1.1% rests with the top ten. The sample consisted of PBMCs or T cells enriched from blood (not recorded which). Source of these receptors: a woman aged 25 to 39 who had recovered from COVID-19. Each CDR3 is given with its conserved first and last residue. D genes are given only for firm matches. Expanded clones get a size class; other rows say once, few or many, or leave the size out.

j_call	d_call	v_call	clone_size	cdr3_nt	cdr3_aa
TRBJ1-5	TRBD1	TRBV3-1/TRBV3-2	NA	TGTGCCAGCAGCGTACAGGGGGCCCAGCCCCAGCATTTT	CASSVQGAQPQHF
TRBJ2-7	TRBD2	TRBV6-5	NA	TGTGCCAGCACCACAGAGGCGGGAGTAAACGAGCAGTACTTC	CASTTEAGVNEQYF
TRBJ2-7	NA	TRBV7-3	NA	TGTGCCAGCAGCTTAAATTCTAAGGAGCAGTACTTC	CASSLNSKEQYF
TRBJ2-3	NA	TRBV28	NA	TGTGCCAGCAGTCTGCCCCAAACTAGCACAGATACGCAGTATTTT	CASSLPQTSTDTQYF
TRBJ2-5	NA	TRBV10-2	once	TGCGCCAGCAGTGAGGCAGGGAGGCAAGAGACCCAGTACTTC	CASSEAGRQETQYF
TRBJ2-7	NA	TRBV2	NA	TGTGCCAGCAGATACAGTGTTGAGCAGTACTTC	CASRYSVEQYF
TRBJ2-7	NA	TRBV28	NA	TGTGCCAGCAGGCTGAAAGCAGGCTCCGTCTCCTACGAGCAGTACTTC	CASRLKAGSVSYEQYF
TRBJ1-2	NA	TRBV6-5	NA	TGTGCCAGTCGGACAGTCTATGGCTACACCTTC	CASRTVYGYTF
TRBJ2-7	TRBD2	TRBV9	NA	TGTGCCAGCAGCTCCGGGACTAGCGGAAGCTCCTACGAGCAGTACTTC	CASSSGTSGSSYEQYF
TRBJ2-3	NA	TRBV19	NA	TGTGCCAGTAGTATAGCGACGGGAGGCACAGATACGCAGTATTTT	CASSIATGGTDTQYF
TRBJ2-7	TRBD2	TRBV29-1	NA	TGCAGCGTAGGGGGGACTAGCGGGAGTCTTGTCTACGAGCAGTACTTC	CSVGGTSGSLVYEQYF
TRBJ2-5	NA	TRBV7-2	NA	TGTGCCAGCAGCTTAGGGTCTGCTAAAGAGACCCAGTACTTC	CASSLGSAKETQYF
TRBJ1-5	NA	TRBV30	NA	TGTGCCTGGAGTGAGGGGTTGAGCAATCAGCCCCAGCATTTT	CAWSEGLSNQPQHF
TRBJ1-6	NA	TRBV28	NA	TGTGCCAGCAGTTTAGGTGGGAGCTCCTATAATTCACCCCTCCACTTT	CASSLGGSSYNSPLHF
TRBJ2-1	NA	TRBV5-4	NA	TGTGCCAGCAGCTTAGCGGACAATGAGCAGTTCTTC	CASSLADNEQFF
TRBJ2-2	NA	TRBV6-5	NA	TGTGCCAGTACGGTCTCGAACACCGGGGAGCTGTTTTTT	CASTVSNTGELFF
TRBJ1-1	NA	TRBV27	NA	TGTGCCAGCAGTTCCTACAGTATCCTGGACACTGAAGCTTTCTTT	CASSSYSILDTEAFF
TRBJ1-3	NA	TRBV28	NA	TGTGCCAGCAGGGGACTCTCCACAGTGGCTGGAAACACCATATATTTT	CASRGLSTVAGNTIYF
TRBJ1-4	NA	TRBV28	NA	TGTGCCAGCAGTTATATTTCCGGGACTTTACGCGAAAAACTGTTTTTT	CASSYISGTLREKLFF
TRBJ1-5	NA	TRBV30	NA	TGTGCCTGGAGTGTACCAAGGGGTGGTCAGCCCCAGCATTTT	CAWSVPRGGQPQHF
TRBJ1-1	NA	TRBV6-2/TRBV6-3	NA	TGTGCCAGCAGTTACTCGTGGCCCCGGGCTGAAGCTTTCTTT	CASSYSWPRAEAFF
TRBJ2-5	NA	TRBV28	NA	TGTGCCAGCAGTTTACAGGGAGAGACCCAGTACTTC	CASSLQGETQYF
TRBJ1-1	TRBD1	TRBV3-1/TRBV3-2	NA	TGTGCCAGCACCACCGGACAGGGAATGAACACTGAAGCTTTCTTT	CASTTGQGMNTEAFF
TRBJ1-5	NA	TRBV7-2	NA	TGTGCCAGCAGGAGAACAGCCGCTAATCAGCCCCAGCATTTT	CASRRTAANQPQHF
TRBJ2-7	NA	TRBV11-3	once	TGTGCCAGCAGCGAACAGGGCTACGAGCAGTACTTC	CASSEQGYEQYF
TRBJ2-2	TRBD1	TRBV9	NA	TGTGCCAGCAGCGTAGCTACAGGGGCCGGGGAGCTGTTTTTT	CASSVATGAGELFF
TRBJ2-1	TRBD2	TRBV12-5	NA	TGTGCTAGTGGTTTGGAAACAGGAACTAGCGGGAGTCCCTACAATGAGCAGTTCTTC	CASGLETGTSGSPYNEQFF
TRBJ2-4	TRBD2	TRBV4-1	NA	TGCGCCAGCAGCCAACGACCCGGGACTAGCAGGGACATTCAGTACTTC	CASSQRPGTSRDIQYF
TRBJ1-6	TRBD1	TRBV27	NA	TGTGCCAGCAGTTTACCACGGACAGGGGGATATAATTCACCCCTCCACTTT	CASSLPRTGGYNSPLHF
TRBJ1-1	TRBD1	TRBV7-9	NA	TGTGCCAGCAGCCCCCAAAGGGGGCGCTTGGGTGGCACTGAAGCTTTCTTT	CASSPQRGRLGGTEAFF
TRBJ1-2	TRBD1	TRBV12-3/TRBV12-4	few	TGTGCCAGCAGTACAGGGGAACATGGCTACACCTTC	CASSTGEHGYTF
TRBJ2-3	TRBD2	TRBV7-2	few	TGTGCCAGCAGCTTACGGGCTAGCGGGAGCCTTAGCACAGATACGCAGTATTTT	CASSLRASGSLSTDTQYF
TRBJ1-1	TRBD1	TRBV6-5	NA	TGTGCCAGCAGTTTCCTCGGGACAGGGTTAGCTTTCTTT	CASSFLGTGLAFF
TRBJ1-6	NA	TRBV5-6	NA	TGTGCCAGCAGCCCACGGGGAGGGTCCTATAATTCACCCCTCCACTTT	CASSPRGGSYNSPLHF
TRBJ2-5	TRBD1	TRBV4-1	NA	TGCGCCAGCAGCCAATCAGCCGACAGGGGTGAGACCCAGTACTTC	CASSQSADRGETQYF
TRBJ2-3	TRBD2	TRBV28	NA	TGTGCCAGCAGTTCGTTGACTAGCGGGAGATTCACAGATACGCAGTATTTT	CASSSLTSGRFTDTQYF
TRBJ1-6	TRBD1	TRBV4-3	few	TGCGCCAGCAGCCACTTAGACAGGGGGAGCTCACCCCTCCACTTT	CASSHLDRGSSPLHF
TRBJ2-7	TRBD2	TRBV4-1	once	TGCGCCAGCAGCCAGACACTAGCGAAGGTTAGCTCCTACGAGCAGTACTTC	CASSQTLAKVSSYEQYF
TRBJ2-3	TRBD2	TRBV24-1	NA	TGTGCCACCAGTGATCCACTAGCGGGAGCAGATACGCAGTATTTT	CATSDPLAGADTQYF
TRBJ2-1	TRBD2	TRBV6-5	NA	TGTGCCAGCAGCCTACTAGCGTCGTCCGACAATGAGCAGTTCTTC	CASSLLASSDNEQFF
TRBJ1-3	TRBD1	TRBV4-1	few	TGCGCCAGCAGCCTGACAGGGGGAACCGGAAACACCATATATTTT	CASSLTGGTGNTIYF
TRBJ2-7	NA	TRBV30	NA	TGTGCCTGGAGTGTACAAGGAGGGTACGAGCAGTACTTC	CAWSVQGGYEQYF
TRBJ1-2	NA	TRBV5-4	NA	TGTGCCAGCAGCTTCGGGGGGCAGGATGGCTACACCTTC	CASSFGGQDGYTF
TRBJ1-3	NA	TRBV7-9	NA	TGTGCCAGCAGCTTTTTTTCTTCCGGGACATATGGAAACACCATATATTTT	CASSFFSSGTYGNTIYF
TRBJ2-1	NA	TRBV6-2/TRBV6-3	NA	TGTGCCAGCAGTTACTCTTTAGGCGGGTCGGGTGAGCAGTTCTTC	CASSYSLGGSGEQFF
TRBJ2-7	TRBD2	TRBV27	NA	TGTGCCAGCAGTTTATCTAGCGGGAGTCTCTACGAGCAGTACTTC	CASSLSSGSLYEQYF
TRBJ1-6	NA	TRBV27	NA	TGTGCCAGCAGTTTTAGAGACACATCACCCCTCCACTTT	CASSFRDTSPLHF
TRBJ2-3	TRBD1	TRBV7-6	NA	TGTGCCAGCAGCTTTACCGGGACAGGGGGCTCCGCAGATACGCAGTATTTT	CASSFTGTGGSADTQYF
TRBJ1-5	TRBD1	TRBV7-9	NA	TGTGCCAGCAGCACCGGGACAGGGGGGCATCAGCCCCAGCATTTT	CASSTGTGGHQPQHF
TRBJ2-1	TRBD2	TRBV30	NA	TGTGCCTGGCTGGCGGGAGGGTGGGAGCAGTTCTTC	CAWLAGGWEQFF
TRBJ1-5	NA	TRBV6-5	NA	TGTGCCAGCAGTTACGGCTCGGGGAATCAGCCCCAGCATTTT	CASSYGSGNQPQHF